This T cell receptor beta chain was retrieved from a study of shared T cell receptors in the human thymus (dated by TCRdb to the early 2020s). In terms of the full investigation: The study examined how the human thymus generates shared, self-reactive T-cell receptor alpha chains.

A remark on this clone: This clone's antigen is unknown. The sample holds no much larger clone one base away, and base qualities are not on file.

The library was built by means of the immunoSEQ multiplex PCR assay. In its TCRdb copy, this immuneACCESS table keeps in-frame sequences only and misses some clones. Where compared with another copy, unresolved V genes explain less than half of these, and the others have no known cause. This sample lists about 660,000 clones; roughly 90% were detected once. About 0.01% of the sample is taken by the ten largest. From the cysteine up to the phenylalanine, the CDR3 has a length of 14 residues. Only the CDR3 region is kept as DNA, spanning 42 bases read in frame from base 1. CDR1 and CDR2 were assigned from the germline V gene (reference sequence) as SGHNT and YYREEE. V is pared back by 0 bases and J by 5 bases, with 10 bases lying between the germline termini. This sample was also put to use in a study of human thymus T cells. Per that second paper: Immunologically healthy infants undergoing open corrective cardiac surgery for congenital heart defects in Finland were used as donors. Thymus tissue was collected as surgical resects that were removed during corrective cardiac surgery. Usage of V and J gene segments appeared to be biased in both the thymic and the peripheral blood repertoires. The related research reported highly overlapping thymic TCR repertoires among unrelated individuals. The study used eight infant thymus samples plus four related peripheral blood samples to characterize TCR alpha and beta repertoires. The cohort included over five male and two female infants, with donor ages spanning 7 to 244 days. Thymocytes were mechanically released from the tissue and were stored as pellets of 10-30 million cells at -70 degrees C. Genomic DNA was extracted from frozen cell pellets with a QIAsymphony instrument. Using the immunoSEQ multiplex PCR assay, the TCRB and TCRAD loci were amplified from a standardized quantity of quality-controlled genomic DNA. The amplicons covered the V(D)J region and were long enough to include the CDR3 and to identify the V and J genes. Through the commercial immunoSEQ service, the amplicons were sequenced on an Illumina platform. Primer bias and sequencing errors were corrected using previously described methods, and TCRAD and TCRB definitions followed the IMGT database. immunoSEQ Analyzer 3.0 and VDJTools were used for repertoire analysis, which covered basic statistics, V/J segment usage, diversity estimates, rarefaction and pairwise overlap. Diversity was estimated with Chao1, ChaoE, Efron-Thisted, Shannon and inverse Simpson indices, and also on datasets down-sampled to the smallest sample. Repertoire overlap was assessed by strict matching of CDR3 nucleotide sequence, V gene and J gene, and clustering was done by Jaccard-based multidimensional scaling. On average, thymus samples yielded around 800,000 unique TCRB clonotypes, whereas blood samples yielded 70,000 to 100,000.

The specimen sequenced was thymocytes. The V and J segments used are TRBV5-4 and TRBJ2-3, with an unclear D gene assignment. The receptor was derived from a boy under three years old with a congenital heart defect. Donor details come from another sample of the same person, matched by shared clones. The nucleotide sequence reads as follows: TGTGCCAGCAGCTTGGATCCTTCGGGAGATACGCAGTATTTT. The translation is CASSLDPSGDTQYF.